The rows below give T cell receptor beta chains drawn from one sample of a study of blood T cell repertoires in COVID-19. Sequencing used immunoSEQ multiplex PCR; TCRdb keeps in-frame clones, though not all of them. The profile shows 200,000 to 250,000 clones, about four fifths of them singletons. Sequenced sample: PBMCs or T cells enriched from blood (not recorded which). These receptors came from an older woman who had recovered from COVID-19. Each CDR3 is given with its conserved first and last residue. D genes are given only for firm matches. Not all rows give a size; the values are once, few, many and, for expanded clones, a class.

abundance: -
j_gene: TRBJ1-4
d_gene: -
v_gene: TRBV6-5
CDR3aa: CASSYSGGQVNEKLFF
CDR3nt: TGTGCCAGCAGTTACTCGGGGGGGCAGGTTAATGAAAAACTGTTTTTT

abundance: -
j_gene: TRBJ1-2
d_gene: -
v_gene: TRBV27
CDR3aa: CASSLSSRYGYTF
CDR3nt: TGTGCCAGCAGTTTATCTAGTCGGTATGGCTACACCTTC

abundance: -
j_gene: TRBJ1-5
d_gene: TRBD1
v_gene: TRBV2
CDR3aa: CASSEGTGLQPQHF
CDR3nt: TGTGCCAGCAGTGAAGGGACAGGGCTCCAGCCCCAGCATTTT

abundance: -
j_gene: TRBJ2-1
d_gene: TRBD2
v_gene: TRBV15
CDR3aa: CATSRDQNSGYNEQFF
CDR3nt: TGTGCCACCAGCAGAGATCAAAATAGCGGGTACAATGAGCAGTTCTTC

abundance: -
j_gene: TRBJ2-5
d_gene: TRBD2
v_gene: TRBV18
CDR3aa: CASRPGGAYETQYF
CDR3nt: TGTGCCAGCCGGCCCGGGGGGGCATATGAGACCCAGTACTTC

abundance: -
j_gene: TRBJ2-7
d_gene: TRBD2
v_gene: TRBV10-1
CDR3aa: CANPSAGGVTYEQYF
CDR3nt: TGCGCCAACCCTTCAGCGGGAGGCGTTACCTACGAGCAGTACTTC

abundance: -
j_gene: TRBJ2-7
d_gene: TRBD2
v_gene: TRBV27
CDR3aa: CASSYGLADYEQYF
CDR3nt: TGTGCCAGCAGTTACGGACTAGCGGACTACGAGCAGTACTTC

abundance: -
j_gene: TRBJ2-1
d_gene: TRBD2
v_gene: TRBV2
CDR3aa: CASSEAAGGYYNEQFF
CDR3nt: TGTGCCAGCAGTGAAGCAGCGGGAGGATACTACAATGAGCAGTTCTTC

abundance: -
j_gene: TRBJ1-5
d_gene: TRBD1
v_gene: TRBV6-5
CDR3aa: CAGSLGQVNNQPQHF
CDR3nt: TGTGCCGGCAGTCTGGGACAGGTTAACAATCAGCCCCAGCATTTT

abundance: -
j_gene: TRBJ1-1
d_gene: -
v_gene: TRBV5-1
CDR3aa: CASSPGSGLITEAFF
CDR3nt: TGCGCCAGCAGCCCCGGTTCAGGGCTTATCACTGAAGCTTTCTTT

abundance: -
j_gene: TRBJ2-3
d_gene: -
v_gene: TRBV3-1/TRBV3-2
CDR3aa: CASSLQTAYTDTQYF
CDR3nt: TGTGCCAGCAGCCTCCAGACAGCTTACACAGATACGCAGTATTTT

abundance: -
j_gene: TRBJ1-5
d_gene: -
v_gene: TRBV5-1
CDR3aa: CASSLVSNQPQHF
CDR3nt: TGCGCCAGCAGCTTGGTAAGCAATCAGCCCCAGCATTTT

abundance: -
j_gene: TRBJ1-5
d_gene: -
v_gene: TRBV27
CDR3aa: CASSLAGSSNQPQHF
CDR3nt: TGTGCCAGCAGTTTAGCAGGGTCAAGCAATCAGCCCCAGCATTTT

abundance: -
j_gene: TRBJ2-7
d_gene: -
v_gene: TRBV20-1
CDR3aa: CSASKGRIDEQYF
CDR3nt: TGCAGTGCTAGTAAAGGCAGGATCGACGAGCAGTACTTC

abundance: -
j_gene: TRBJ2-2
d_gene: TRBD2
v_gene: TRBV5-1
CDR3aa: CASSYLAGGPFSYTGELFF
CDR3nt: TGCGCCAGCAGCTACCTAGCGGGAGGCCCTTTTTCTTACACCGGGGAGCTGTTTTTT

abundance: few
j_gene: TRBJ1-1
d_gene: -
v_gene: TRBV11-2
CDR3aa: CASSLIQGTEAFF
CDR3nt: TGTGCCAGCAGCCTGATTCAGGGTACTGAAGCTTTCTTT

abundance: -
j_gene: TRBJ2-3
d_gene: TRBD1
v_gene: TRBV5-4
CDR3aa: CASSLGTGNLDTQYF
CDR3nt: TGTGCCAGCAGCCTCGGGACAGGGAACCTAGATACGCAGTATTTT

abundance: -
j_gene: TRBJ2-7
d_gene: TRBD1
v_gene: TRBV6-1
CDR3aa: CASSEAVRGYEQYF
CDR3nt: TGTGCCAGCAGTGAAGCGGTCAGGGGGTACGAGCAGTACTTC

abundance: -
j_gene: TRBJ1-1
d_gene: TRBD1
v_gene: TRBV4-2
CDR3aa: CASSRQIGQANTEAFF
CDR3nt: TGTGCCAGCAGCCGTCAAATCGGACAGGCCAACACTGAAGCTTTCTTT

abundance: -
j_gene: TRBJ2-5
d_gene: TRBD1
v_gene: TRBV5-4
CDR3aa: CASSLPGQRYQETQYF
CDR3nt: TGTGCCAGCAGCTTGCCGGGACAGAGGTACCAAGAGACCCAGTACTTC

abundance: -
j_gene: TRBJ1-2
d_gene: TRBD1
v_gene: TRBV2
CDR3aa: CASRRTGAGYGYTF
CDR3nt: TGTGCCAGCAGAAGGACAGGGGCCGGCTATGGCTACACCTTC

abundance: -
j_gene: TRBJ1-1
d_gene: -
v_gene: TRBV7-2
CDR3aa: CASSLLTGLNTEAFF
CDR3nt: TGTGCCAGCAGCTTGTTGACAGGTCTGAACACTGAAGCTTTCTTT

abundance: -
j_gene: TRBJ2-2
d_gene: -
v_gene: TRBV6-2/TRBV6-3
CDR3aa: CASSQDSFTTGELFF
CDR3nt: TGTGCCAGCAGTCAAGACAGCTTCACCACCGGGGAGCTGTTTTTT

abundance: -
j_gene: TRBJ1-3
d_gene: -
v_gene: TRBV4-2
CDR3aa: CASSQTGSRYGNTIYF
CDR3nt: TGTGCCAGCAGCCAGACAGGTTCTCGGTATGGAAACACCATATATTTT

abundance: -
j_gene: TRBJ2-7
d_gene: -
v_gene: TRBV19
CDR3aa: CASKRSDEQYF
CDR3nt: TGTGCCAGTAAGCGGTCTGACGAGCAGTACTTC

abundance: once
j_gene: TRBJ1-5
d_gene: -
v_gene: TRBV2
CDR3aa: CASRLEMAGPQHF
CDR3nt: TGTGCCAGCAGACTTGAAATGGCAGGGCCCCAGCATTTT

abundance: -
j_gene: TRBJ2-1
d_gene: -
v_gene: TRBV2
CDR3aa: CASKPFDEQFF
CDR3nt: TGTGCCAGCAAGCCGTTCGATGAGCAGTTCTTC

abundance: -
j_gene: TRBJ2-2
d_gene: TRBD2
v_gene: TRBV7-3
CDR3aa: CASSSTSGTHPGAGELFF
CDR3nt: TGTGCCAGCAGCTCAACTAGCGGGACCCACCCTGGGGCCGGGGAGCTGTTTTTT

abundance: -
j_gene: TRBJ1-5
d_gene: -
v_gene: TRBV11-2
CDR3aa: CASSLERNQPQHF
CDR3nt: TGTGCCAGCAGCTTGGAGAGAAACCAGCCCCAGCATTTT

abundance: -
j_gene: TRBJ2-7
d_gene: TRBD2
v_gene: TRBV27
CDR3aa: CASSLIVGGPGEQYF
CDR3nt: TGTGCCAGCAGTTTAATTGTGGGAGGGCCGGGTGAGCAGTACTTC

abundance: -
j_gene: TRBJ2-3
d_gene: -
v_gene: TRBV7-2
CDR3aa: CASSPRETDTQYF
CDR3nt: TGTGCCAGCAGCCCCCGGGAAACAGATACGCAGTATTTT

abundance: -
j_gene: TRBJ1-2
d_gene: TRBD1
v_gene: TRBV5-1
CDR3aa: CASSRGQGSYGYTF
CDR3nt: TGCGCCAGCAGCCGAGGACAGGGAAGCTATGGCTACACCTTC

abundance: -
j_gene: TRBJ2-1
d_gene: TRBD1
v_gene: TRBV27
CDR3aa: CASSWDSYNEQFF
CDR3nt: TGTGCCAGCAGCTGGGACAGTTACAATGAGCAGTTCTTC

abundance: -
j_gene: TRBJ1-5
d_gene: TRBD1
v_gene: TRBV6-2/TRBV6-3
CDR3aa: CASSFGQGTFQPQHF
CDR3nt: TGTGCCAGCAGTTTCGGACAGGGAACTTTTCAGCCCCAGCATTTT

abundance: -
j_gene: TRBJ1-2
d_gene: TRBD1
v_gene: TRBV7-9
CDR3aa: CASSASGTVSPLAF
CDR3nt: TGTGCCAGCAGCGCGTCCGGGACAGTATCCCCCTTGGCCTTC

abundance: -
j_gene: TRBJ2-5
d_gene: TRBD1
v_gene: TRBV10-3
CDR3aa: CAIGWGSGTGVRETQYF
CDR3nt: TGTGCCATCGGATGGGGGTCCGGGACAGGGGTCCGGGAGACCCAGTACTTC

abundance: -
j_gene: TRBJ1-2
d_gene: TRBD1
v_gene: TRBV5-1
CDR3aa: CASSLEWDRNYGYTF
CDR3nt: TGCGCCAGCAGCTTGGAGTGGGACAGGAACTATGGCTACACCTTC

abundance: few
j_gene: TRBJ2-5
d_gene: -
v_gene: TRBV11-1
CDR3aa: CASSQMETQYF
CDR3nt: TGTGCCAGCAGCCAAATGGAGACCCAGTACTTC